This T cell receptor (beta chain) originates from a study of shared clonotypes between healthy human individuals. A word on this clone: Its antigen is not known.

Assay: immunoSEQ multiplex PCR; the TCRdb copy retains only in-frame clones and omits some. This sample has 980,000 or so clones, with roughly 72% found just once. Study observations and caveats: Rarefaction curves obtained for sorted subsets showed sequencing incomplete despite large depth.

The TCR comes from a man between 18 and 29 years old in good health. The specimen sequenced was memory CD4+ T cells sorted from blood. Subset indicated: CD45RA-negative fraction.

CDR3 residues: CASSEMAGGSYEQYF. The CDR3 DNA is TGCGCCAGCAGCGAGATGGCAGGGGGCTCCTACGAGCAGTACTTC. The chain employs TRBV5-1 and TRBJ2-7, with 7 bases identical to TRBD1. The J segment lost 0 bases and the V segment lost 4 bases, leaving 7 bases of the junction unmatched. The CDR3 length is 15 residues. Per the germline V gene, CDR1 is SGHRS and CDR2 is YFSETQ.